The 13 T cell receptor beta chains below all came from one sample that was sequenced in a study of blood T cell repertoires in COVID-19. TCRdb's table, derived via immunoSEQ multiplex PCR, lists solely in-frame clones and lacks some. The table shows around 210,000 clones, with 84% occurring only once. Specimen: peripheral blood. Receptors originate from a woman of 80 years or more with COVID-19, enrolled during active disease.

About this clone itself: This same CDR3 is encoded by further DNA sequences in the sample. The chain combines TRBV5-4 with TRBJ1-4, with D possibly being TRBD1 (6 bases). Germline CDR1 is SGHNT and CDR2 is YYREEE (reference sequence). Trimming shortened V by 2 bases and J by 1 base, and 6 bases separated the two germline ends. CDR3 length: 14 residues. The CDR3 nucleotides read TGTGCCAGCAGCTTAGGGGGAACTAATGAAAAACTGTTTTTT. It codes for CASSLGGTNEKLFF.

This sequence joins TRBV3-1 (or the pseudogene TRBV3-2) and TRBJ1-2; D gene ambiguous. With 0 bases removed from V and 8 bases from J, the gap between germline ends came to 10 bases. CDR3 length: 13 residues. From germline, CDR1 is LGHDT and CDR2 YNNKEL (reference sequence). As DNA, the CDR3 is TGTGCCAGCAGCCAAGACGAGGTCTCCGGCTACACCTTC. Amino acid sequence: CASSQDEVSGYTF.

CDR3 nucleotides: TGTGCCAGCAGAACCGGGACACCGTTATACGAGCAGTACTTC. Protein: CASRTGTPLYEQYF. The chain is built from TRBV28 and TRBJ2-7, with a weak D call TRBD1 (6 bases). The CDR3 has 14 residues. Looked up from germline, CDR1 is MDHEN and CDR2 is SYDVKM. With 6 bases removed from V and 4 bases from J, the gap between germline ends came to 16 bases.

V and J are TRBV12-2 and TRBJ2-7; TRBD2, the table's D call, lacks a check against the DNA. TRBV12-2 is a listed pseudogene. The CDR3 contains 16 residues. The CDR3 here is CASRLALAGAHYEQYF. CDR3 DNA sequence: TGTGCAAGTCGCTTAGCGTTAGCGGGAGCTCACTACGAGCAGTACTTC.

V is TRBV5-1 and J is TRBJ1-4; D is ambiguous. The germline V gene encodes CDR1 SGHRS and CDR2 YFSETQ. There are 14 residues in the CDR3. The V gene lost 0 bases and the J gene lost 5 bases, with 8 bases spanning the gap. CDR3 residues: CASSLGANNEKLFF. For the CDR3, the DNA is TGCGCCAGCAGCTTGGGGGCCAACAATGAAAAACTGTTTTTT.

The J gene is TRBJ1-3, the V gene TRBV5-1; D is uncertain. The germline V and J ends were trimmed by 1 base and 0 bases, with 11 bases remaining between them. CDR1 SGHRS and CDR2 YFSETQ come from the germline V gene. This CDR3 contains 16 residues. CDR3 DNA: TGCGCCAGCAGCTTGAGGCAGGCGACCTCTGGAAACACCATATATTTT. This encodes CASSLRQATSGNTIYF. The complete variable domain, with remaining parts taken from reference TRBV5-1 and TRBJ1-3, reads KAGVTQTPRYLIKTRGQQVTLSCSPISGHRSVSWYQQTPGQGLQFLFEYFSETQRNKGNFPGRFSGRQFSNSRSEMNVSTLELGDSALYLCASSLRQATSGNTIYFGEGSWLTVV.

This clone has only one observation. The CDR3 is CASSGDSAYEQYF. For the CDR3, the DNA is TGTGCCAGCAGCGGCGACTCCGCCTACGAGCAGTACTTC. The chain recombines TRBV5-4 with TRBJ2-7; the D is unclear. V was trimmed by 4 bases and J by 2 bases, leaving 10 bases between them. This CDR3 has 13 residues. Germline V CDR1 and CDR2: SGHNT, YYREEE (reference sequence).

The sample holds a few counts of this clone. CDR3 amino acids: CASSPKLTQRRRSSYNEQFF. CDR3 coding DNA: TGTGCCAGCAGCCCCAAATTAACCCAGCGACGGAGGAGCTCCTACAATGAGCAGTTCTTC. The V and J genes are TRBV9 and TRBJ2-1; the D gene is possibly TRBD2 (5 bases). The germline V gene has CDR1 SGDLS and CDR2 YYNGEE. The CDR3 totals 20 residues. Trimming left V 4 bases short and J 0 bases short, with 26 bases between.

The chain is built from TRBV5-1 and TRBJ2-5, with TRBD2 matching 7 bases. The ends lost 6 bases at V and 4 bases at J; junction bases unmatched: 6. Germline V gives CDR1 SGHRS, CDR2 YFSETQ. The CDR3 loop spans 13 amino acids. The CDR3 nucleotides are TGCGCCAGCACAAGCGGGACGGGAGAGACCCAGTACTTC. Its protein product is CASTSGTGETQYF.

The rearrangement uses TRBV9 and TRBJ1-4; 8 bases match TRBD1. With 4 bases clipped from V and 8 bases from J, the junction kept 4 bases outside the gene matches. Germline CDR1 and CDR2: SGDLS and YYNGEE. The CDR3 spans 13 residues. CDR3 sequence reads: CASSPRDREKLFF. CDR3 bases: TGTGCCAGCAGCCCTAGGGACAGGGAAAAACTGTTTTTT.

J is TRBJ2-3 and V is TRBV2; D not certain. This CDR3 has 15 amino acids. Germline CDR1 is SNHLY and CDR2 is FYNNEI. Trimming took 6 bases from V and 4 from J, leaving 17 bases between them. The CDR3 loop is CASRYLDPSSDTQYF. For the CDR3, the DNA is TGTGCCAGCAGGTATCTAGACCCGAGCTCAGATACGCAGTATTTT.

The rearrangement uses TRBV19 and TRBJ2-7; weak D call: TRBD1 (6 bases). The CDR3 contains 14 residues. CDR1 LNHDA and CDR2 SQIVND come from the germline V gene (reference sequence). Trimming took off 2 bases at V and 6 bases at J, with 14 bases between the two ends. The CDR3 here is CASSIRGSEAEQYF. In DNA form, the CDR3 reads TGTGCCAGTAGTATAAGGGGGTCCGAAGCCGAGCAGTACTTC.

This chain connects TRBV11-3 to TRBJ2-7; 14 bases are a match to TRBD2. There are 15 residues in the CDR3. The germline V gene encodes CDR1 SGHNT and CDR2 YENEEA. The V segment lost 3 bases and the J segment 6 bases; nucleotides outside the gene matches: 4. The CDR3 spells CASSLGLAGVGEQYF. DNA for the CDR3: TGTGCCAGCAGCTTGGGACTAGCGGGAGTCGGCGAGCAGTACTTC.